The rows below give T cell receptor beta chains drawn from one sample of a study of blood T cell repertoires in COVID-19. Profiled with immunoSEQ multiplex PCR; TCRdb holds only in-frame clones, not every one. Here the sample spans roughly 350,000 clones, more than 85% being singletons. Source material: PBMCs or T cells enriched from blood (not recorded which). These receptors all stem from a woman aged 25 to 39 who had recovered from COVID-19. Each CDR3 is given with its conserved first and last residue. The order of the fields is D gene, J gene, clone size, V gene, CDR3 DNA, CDR3 protein. D genes are given only for firm matches. Where a row states a size, it is once, few, many or the class of an expanded clone; other rows omit it.

NA	TRBJ1-4	once	TRBV4-1	TGCGCCAGCAGCCAACTACTCCCGGGGATGAGCGAAAAACTGTTTTTT	CASSQLLPGMSEKLFF
NA	TRBJ1-2	NA	TRBV28	TGTGCCAGCAGCCCGATAAAAAGGAGGGGAACCTATGGCTACACCTTC	CASSPIKRRGTYGYTF
NA	TRBJ1-1	few	TRBV28	TGTGCCAGCAGACCCCCGGCGGGAATGAACACTGAAGCTTTCTTT	CASRPPAGMNTEAFF
NA	TRBJ1-1	NA	TRBV11-2	TGTGCCAGCAGCTTAGCATCGGCGGGAAGCACTGAAGCTTTCTTT	CASSLASAGSTEAFF
TRBD1	TRBJ1-3	NA	TRBV7-6	TGTGCCAGCACCTTGACAGGGGGAAAAGGAAACACCATATATTTT	CASTLTGGKGNTIYF
NA	TRBJ1-6	NA	TRBV21-1	TGTGCCAGCAGCCGAAAGGGGCAGGGGAAGTTCAGATCACCCCTCCACTTT	CASSRKGQGKFRSPLHF
NA	TRBJ1-1	NA	TRBV28	TGTGCCAGCAGTTCAGAAAACACTGAAGCTTTCTTT	CASSSENTEAFF
TRBD1	TRBJ1-4	NA	TRBV4-2	TGTGCCAGCAGCCAAGCCCTTCAACAGGGGGGATCTGAAAAACTGTTTTTT	CASSQALQQGGSEKLFF
NA	TRBJ1-2	once	TRBV6-2/TRBV6-3	TGTGCCAGCAGCCCCCGACAGTTAGCTGGCTACACCTTC	CASSPRQLAGYTF
NA	TRBJ2-1	once	TRBV6-5	TGTGCCAGCAGGACCCCCGGGACAAGCAACAATGAGCAGTTCTTC	CASRTPGTSNNEQFF
NA	TRBJ2-2	NA	TRBV11-3	TGTGCCAGCAGCTTAGGGGGAGACCCCGGGGAGCTGTTTTTT	CASSLGGDPGELFF
NA	TRBJ2-7	NA	TRBV27	TGTGCCAGCGCTAGAATTTACCCCTACGAGCAGTACTTC	CASARIYPYEQYF
TRBD1	TRBJ1-4	NA	TRBV19	TGTGCCAGTAGTATGGGACAGGGTCCGGAAAAACTGTTTTTT	CASSMGQGPEKLFF
NA	TRBJ1-1	NA	TRBV12-3/TRBV12-4	TGTGCCAGCATGGATACAGCGAACACTGAAGCTTTCTTT	CASMDTANTEAFF
TRBD1	TRBJ2-7	NA	TRBV7-9	TGTGCCAGCAGCTTACCGTGGGCGACAGGGGGCTACGAGCAGTACTTC	CASSLPWATGGYEQYF
TRBD1	TRBJ1-1	NA	TRBV19	TGTGCCAGCAAAAGGACAGGGGGCACGGGGGCTGAAGCTTTCTTT	CASKRTGGTGAEAFF
NA	TRBJ1-1	once	TRBV19	TGTGCCAGTAGTATGTGGGGGGGGCCTGAAGCTTTCTTT	CASSMWGGPEAFF
NA	TRBJ1-2	NA	TRBV5-1	TGCGCCAGCAACCAACCGGGGGCGGGGGATGGCTACACCTTC	CASNQPGAGDGYTF
NA	TRBJ2-5	NA	TRBV27	TGTGCCAGCAGTTTATTCGCGGAGGCGGAGACCCAGTACTTC	CASSLFAEAETQYF
TRBD2	TRBJ2-1	NA	TRBV9	TGTGCCAGCAGCGTAACGGGAGGGCCGAGTAATGAGCAGTTCTTC	CASSVTGGPSNEQFF
NA	TRBJ2-5	NA	TRBV4-3	TGCGCCAGCAGCCAGAGGGAGCAGTCCGGGGAGACCCAGTACTTC	CASSQREQSGETQYF
NA	TRBJ1-1	NA	TRBV11-2	TGTGCCAGCAGCGCTACAGAGAACACTGAAGCTTTCTTT	CASSATENTEAFF
NA	TRBJ1-1	once	TRBV6-5	TGTGCCAGCAGTAAGAGATCGAACACTGAAGCTTTCTTT	CASSKRSNTEAFF
NA	TRBJ2-5	NA	TRBV5-6	TGTGCCAGCAGCTTTGGGCCTTCCTCCCCGGAGACCCAGTACTTC	CASSFGPSSPETQYF
TRBD2	TRBJ2-3	NA	TRBV15	TGTGCCACCAGCAGAGTGGCTAGCGGGGTAACAGATACGCAGTATTTT	CATSRVASGVTDTQYF
TRBD1	TRBJ2-2	once	TRBV5-1	TGCGCCAGCAGCTTGGCTCCTGACAGGGGGCTCGACACCGGGGAGCTGTTTTTT	CASSLAPDRGLDTGELFF
TRBD1	TRBJ2-7	NA	TRBV19	TGTGCCAGTAGTAAGGGGACAGGGTACGAGCAGTACTTC	CASSKGTGYEQYF
NA	TRBJ1-6	NA	TRBV28	TGTGCCAGCATCCCCCGGGGGGGATGGGCACCCCTCCACTTT	CASIPRGGWAPLHF
TRBD2	TRBJ2-2	NA	TRBV5-6	TGTGCCAGCAGCTTGAGCGGGAGGGCCCGCACCGGGGAGCTGTTTTTT	CASSLSGRARTGELFF
NA	TRBJ1-1	NA	TRBV4-3	TGCGCCAGCAGCCCAACCGGGATTGAAGAAGCTTTCTTT	CASSPTGIEEAFF
TRBD1	TRBJ1-1	NA	TRBV27	TGTGCCAGCAGGAAAGGGGGCGGCACTGAAGCTTTCTTT	CASRKGGGTEAFF
TRBD2	TRBJ2-6	once	TRBV27	TGTGCCAGCAGTCCGCCGGGACTAGCGGGGGTAAGGGCTGGGGCCAACGTCCTGACTTTC	CASSPPGLAGVRAGANVLTF
NA	TRBJ2-2	NA	TRBV28	TGTGCCAGCAGCTTTAGGGGGAGGGCTTCCGGGGAGCTGTTTTTT	CASSFRGRASGELFF
NA	TRBJ2-3	many	TRBV4-3	TGCGCCAGCAGCCCTACGGTACGCACAGATACGCAGTATTTT	CASSPTVRTDTQYF
TRBD1	TRBJ1-5	NA	TRBV28	TGTGCCAGCAGTTTGGCTGGGGACAGGGGCCAGCCCCAGCATTTT	CASSLAGDRGQPQHF
TRBD1	TRBJ1-2	NA	TRBV3-1/TRBV3-2	TGTGCCAGCAGCCAACGTGTTGGACAGGTCCAGAAGGTAGAGAATAACTATGGCTACACCTTC	CASSQRVGQVQKVENNYGYTF
NA	TRBJ2-7	NA	TRBV5-1	TGCGCCAGCAGCTCGACGACAGGTAGAACCTACGAGCAGTACTTC	CASSSTTGRTYEQYF